The clone carrying this T cell receptor (beta chain) is a singleton in its sample. The sample is drawn from a study of blood T cell repertoires in COVID-19. TCRdb keeps only in-frame clones here, not all; method: immunoSEQ multiplex PCR. The sample consists of 100,000 to 150,000 clones, approximately 90% of them appearing once. V dropped 1 base and J dropped 6 bases, with 10 bases sitting between them. There are 14 residues in the CDR3. The germline gives CDR1 MNHNS, CDR2 SASEGT. The chain uses TRBV6-1 and TRBJ1-5, with a weak D call TRBD1 (5 bases). This receptor was identified in a man aged 50-59 years with COVID-19, enrolled during active disease. The specimen sequenced was peripheral blood. The chain's CDR3 is CASSEGSGVQPQHF. DNA of the CDR3: TGTGCCAGCAGTGAAGGGTCGGGGGTTCAGCCCCAGCATTTT.